The present entry profiles one TCR beta chain with its context. The data derive from a study of blood T cell repertoires in COVID-19. Sequencing used immunoSEQ multiplex PCR; TCRdb keeps in-frame clones, though not all of them. Here the sample spans about 200,000 clones, about 90% being singletons. The CDR3 has 16 residues. Germline V gene sequence: CDR1 MNHEY, CDR2 SVGEGT. With 6 bases clipped from V and 2 bases from J, the junction kept 7 bases outside the gene matches. The sequence came from a woman in her 70s with acute or convalescent COVID-19. The chain employs TRBV6-2 or TRBV6-3 and TRBJ1-2; 12 nucleotides agree with TRBD1. The sequencing sample was made of peripheral blood. The CDR3 region has the DNA TGTGCCAGCAGCACGGGACAGGGGGCTCTCAACTATGGCTACACCTTC. This encodes CASSTGQGALNYGYTF.